These 23 T cell receptor beta chains were sequenced from one sample in a study of PD-L1 blockade in urothelial cancer. Using immunoSEQ multiplex PCR, the repertoire was profiled, and TCRdb retains in-frame clones only, with some absent. This table holds some 45,000 clones, around 88% found once. The sequencing used PBMCs, collected around atezolizumab (anti-PD-L1) treatment. Source of these receptors: a man at least 80 years old with urothelial cancer.

The chain carries TRBV19 and TRBJ1-1; TRBD1 agrees at 9 bases. This CDR3 region has 15 residues. The germline gives CDR1 LNHDA, CDR2 SQIVND (reference sequence). Trimming removed 5 bases from V and 1 base from J; junction bases left unmatched: 5. CDR3 coding DNA: TGTGCCAGTAGTCCCAAGGGACAGGGGAACACTGAAGCTTTCTTT. Translated: CASSPKGQGNTEAFF. Complete variable domain (other parts from reference TRBV19 and TRBJ1-1): DGGITQSPKYLFRKEGQNVTLSCEQNLNHDAMYWYRQDPGQGLRLIYYSQIVNDFQKGDIAEGYSVSREKKESFPLTVTSAQKNPTAFYLCASSPKGQGNTEAFFGQGTRLTVV.

The chain uses TRBV9 and TRBJ2-5; 10 nucleotides align to TRBD1. Germline V CDR1 and CDR2: SGDLS, YYNGEE. CDR3 size: 15 residues. Losses at the gene ends were 0 bases for V and 4 bases for J; bases not matched to a gene: 3. In DNA form, the CDR3 reads TGTGCCAGCAGCGTAGGACAGGGGGCTGGAGAGACCCAGTACTTC. Translating gives CASSVGQGAGETQYF.

CDR3 sequence: CASSPAIGGGHEQYF. CDR3 bases: TGTGCCAGCTCACCTGCTATAGGGGGGGGCCACGAGCAGTACTTC. The rearrangement uses TRBV18 and TRBJ2-7, with D possibly matching TRBD2 (7 bases). Trimming cost V 3 bases and J 5 bases, with 17 bases left between them. CDR1 is KGHSH and CDR2 is LQKENI in the germline V gene. The CDR3 sequence is 15 residues long.

This clone was seen only once. V usage is TRBV6-5 and J usage is TRBJ2-7, with TRBD2 as a possible D gene (6 bases). The V gene's germline CDR1 is MNHEY and CDR2 SVGAGI. The CDR3 loop spans 15 amino acids. Trimming cost V 6 bases and J 2 bases, with 17 bases left between them. The CDR3 sequence: CASSSPRTTTYEQYF. The CDR3 DNA sequence: TGTGCCAGCAGCTCACCAAGGACTACAACCTACGAGCAGTACTTC.

The V call is TRBV5-4, the J call TRBJ1-4; 7 positions agree with TRBD1. Germline loops: CDR1 SGHNT, CDR2 YYREEE (reference sequence). V trimming: 0 bases; J trimming: 5 bases; junction bases outside the gene matches: 4. CDR3 size: 15 residues. CDR3 amino acids: CASSLVPGQNEKLFF. The CDR3 DNA is TGTGCCAGCAGCTTGGTTCCGGGACAGAATGAAAAACTGTTTTTT.

The rearrangement joins TRBV5-6 to TRBJ2-3, with D possibly matching TRBD2 (5 bases). Trimming cost V 0 bases and J 3 bases, with 11 bases left between them. The CDR3 has 15 residues. Germline loops: CDR1 SGHDT, CDR2 YYEEEE. For the CDR3, the DNA is TGTGCCAGCAGCTTGGGGAGGCTAAGGACAGATACGCAGTATTTT. It yields the protein CASSLGRLRTDTQYF.

V and J are TRBV5-6 and TRBJ1-2; TRBD1 matches at 7 bases. In germline, CDR1 is SGHDT, CDR2 YYEEEE. This CDR3 spans 14 amino acids. V was clipped by 3 bases and J by 2 bases; unmatched bases: 4. Written as DNA, the CDR3 is TGTGCCAGCAGCTCGGGACAGATAAACTATGGCTACACCTTC. Amino acids: CASSSGQINYGYTF. Supplemented by reference TRBV5-6 and TRBJ1-2, the full variable domain reads DAGVTQSPTHLIKTRGQQVTLRCSPKSGHDTVSWYQQALGQGPQFIFQYYEEEERQRGNFPDRFSGHQFPNYSSELNVNALLLGDSALYLCASSSGQINYGYTFGSGTRLTVV.

The chain carries TRBV11-2 and TRBJ2-7; 9 bases align to TRBD1. V lost 8 bases to trimming and J lost 2 bases; unmatched junction nucleotides: 7. The germline V gene has CDR1 SGHAT and CDR2 FQNNGV. This CDR3 spans 14 amino acids. The CDR3 nucleotides are TGTGCCAGCGGTGGACAGGGGCCAACCTACGAGCAGTACTTC. Protein: CASGGQGPTYEQYF. Full variable domain (remainder filled in from reference TRBV11-2 and TRBJ2-7): EAGVAQSPRYKIIEKRQSVAFWCNPISGHATLYWYQQILGQGPKLLIQFQNNGVVDDSQLPKDRFSAERLKGVDSTLKIQPAKLEDSAVYLCASGGQGPTYEQYFGPGTRLTVT.

The rearrangement joins TRBV30 to TRBJ1-5, with a weak D call TRBD1 (5 bases). Trimming shortened V by 2 bases and J by 4 bases, and 15 bases separated the two germline ends. The germline V gene has CDR1 GTSNPN and CDR2 SVGIG (reference sequence). This CDR3 contains 15 residues. CDR3 nucleotides: TGTGCCTGGAGTCCTCCGGGGACTCTAAATCAGCCCCAGCATTTT. This translates into CAWSPPGTLNQPQHF.

This rearrangement joins TRBV7-2 to TRBJ2-1; TRBD2 agrees at 9 bases. The CDR3 consists of 16 residues. The V and J ends lost 0 bases and 7 bases, in that order; junction bases with no gene match: 7. CDR1 is SGHTA and CDR2 is FQGNSA in the germline V gene. The CDR3 bases are TGTGCCAGCAGCTTAGCTGGGACTAGCCGAGTTAATGAGCAGTTCTTC. It specifies CASSLAGTSRVNEQFF.

V usage is TRBV15 and J usage is TRBJ2-2; weak D call: TRBD2 (5 bases). Germline CDR1 and CDR2: LNHNV and YYDKDF (reference sequence). CDR3 length: 15 residues. V was trimmed by 0 bases and J by 4 bases, leaving 9 bases between them. Here the CDR3 reads CATSRDRAVTGELFF. The CDR3 DNA is TGTGCCACCAGCAGAGATCGAGCGGTCACCGGGGAGCTGTTTTTT.

V usage is TRBV9 and J usage is TRBJ2-5, with D tentatively TRBD1 (5 bases). The CDR3 totals 15 residues. Germline V gives CDR1 SGDLS, CDR2 YYNGEE. The V and J ends lost 0 bases and 2 bases respectively, with 11 bases between them. The CDR3 reads CASSVEAGIQETQYF. In DNA, the CDR3 is TGTGCCAGCAGCGTAGAGGCAGGGATTCAAGAGACCCAGTACTTC. Supplemented by reference TRBV9 and TRBJ2-5, the full variable domain reads DSGVTQTPKHLITATGQRVTLRCSPRSGDLSVYWYQQSLDQGLQFLIQYYNGEERAKGNILERFSAQQFPDLHSELNLSSLELGDSALYFCASSVEAGIQETQYFGPGTRLLVL.

This chain connects TRBV28 to TRBJ2-7, with 8 bases lining up with TRBD1. The junction had 7 bases not matched to a gene; V was cut back by 7 bases and J by 2 bases. The CDR3 totals 14 residues. Germline CDR1 and CDR2: MDHEN and SYDVKM. The CDR3 nucleotides read TGTGCCAGCACCAAGACAGGGGCTCCCTACGAGCAGTACTTC. Protein: CASTKTGAPYEQYF.

This clone was found once. V is TRBV30 and J is TRBJ2-2; tentatively, D is TRBD1 (5 bases). CDR3 length: 15 amino acids. Deletions cut 0 bases from V and 1 base from J, with 9 bases between. Germline V gives CDR1 GTSNPN, CDR2 SVGIG (reference sequence). CDR3 loop: CAWSVRTMNTGELFF. The CDR3 DNA reads as TGTGCCTGGAGTGTTAGGACAATGAACACCGGGGAGCTGTTTTTT.

The rearrangement links TRBV5-1 to TRBJ2-3; 10 bases map to TRBD1. The germline CDR1 and CDR2 sequences are SGHRS and YFSETQ. The V gene end was trimmed by 2 bases and the J gene end by 3 bases; junction bases not matched to a gene: 3. The CDR3 loop spans 15 amino acids. In DNA, the CDR3 is TGCGCCAGCAGCTTCGGACAGGGGGGGACAGATACGCAGTATTTT. Its translation: CASSFGQGGTDTQYF.

The rearrangement uses TRBV4-1 and TRBJ2-7; 12 positions agree with TRBD2. The V gene end was trimmed by 5 bases and the J gene end by 4 bases; junction bases not matched to a gene: 9. The CDR3 totals 16 residues. Germline V gene sequence: CDR1 MGHRA, CDR2 YSYEKL. CDR3 nucleotides: TGCGCCAGCAGCGCGAGACTAGCGGGAGAGGTTTACGAGCAGTACTTC. Protein: CASSARLAGEVYEQYF.

This rearrangement joins TRBV30 to TRBJ2-4; TRBD2 might be the D (6 bases). V lost 5 bases, J lost 7 bases, and 18 bases lay in between. This CDR3 contains 14 residues. Germline V gene data show CDR1 as GTSNPN and CDR2 as SVGIG (reference sequence). CDR3 coding DNA: TGTGCCTGGTCCGGGACTCCTAGAAAGAACATTCAGTACTTC. Its protein product is CAWSGTPRKNIQYF.

The CDR3 DNA sequence: TGTGCCAGTAGTTTTGGACTAGGAAATATAGAGACCCAGTACTTC. Translation gives CASSFGLGNIETQYF. V usage is TRBV19 and J usage is TRBJ2-5; TRBD2 agrees at 7 bases. The V gene end was trimmed by 5 bases and the J gene end by 4 bases; junction bases not matched to a gene: 10. Germline-derived CDR1 and CDR2 are LNHDA and SQIVND (reference sequence). This CDR3 has 15 amino acids.

The rearrangement joins TRBV2 to TRBJ2-1, with TRBD2 as a possible D gene (5 bases). The CDR3 has 13 residues. V was pared by 8 bases and J by 9 bases, with 17 bases between. CDR1 and CDR2 from the germline V gene are SNHLY and FYNNEI. Here the CDR3 reads CASLGTSFGEQFF. The DNA of the CDR3 is TGTGCCAGCCTCGGTACTAGTTTCGGTGAGCAGTTCTTC.

This clone was counted only a few times. The chain is built from TRBV7-9 and TRBJ1-1; tentatively, D is TRBD1 (6 bases). Trimming stripped 5 bases from V and 1 base from J, with 14 bases between. CDR1 is SEHNR, CDR2 FQNEAQ, per germline (reference sequence). The CDR3 consists of 15 residues. The CDR3 nucleotides are TGTGCCAGCAGCCCGTCTGGGACACCGAACACTGAAGCTTTCTTT. This translates into CASSPSGTPNTEAFF.

This clone appeared once. The chain employs TRBV19 and TRBJ2-2, with TRBD2 matching 8 bases. Germline-derived CDR1 and CDR2 are LNHDA and SQIVND (reference sequence). The CDR3 is 14 amino acids. The junction had 10 bases not matched to a gene; V was cut back by 10 bases and J by 6 bases. In DNA, the CDR3 is TGTGCCACCGGGACTAGAGGGTGGGCCGGGGAGCTGTTTTTT. Amino acids: CATGTRGWAGELFF.

V and J are TRBV9 and TRBJ2-1; 8 nucleotides line up with TRBD2. The CDR3 extends over 14 amino acids. J gave up 9 bases and V 2 bases, and 7 bases lay outside the gene matches. Germline-derived CDR1 and CDR2 are SGDLS and YYNGEE. CDR3 sequence: CASSVETSVAEQFF. CDR3 DNA sequence: TGTGCCAGCAGCGTTGAGACTAGCGTGGCTGAGCAGTTCTTC.

This chain uses TRBV2 with TRBJ2-1; 14 bases are shared with TRBD2. V lost 5 bases to trimming and J lost 5 bases; unmatched junction nucleotides: 5. Germline V gene sequence: CDR1 SNHLY, CDR2 FYNNEI. The CDR3 consists of 16 residues. CDR3 sequence: CASSQEGLAGDNEQFF. The CDR3 region has the DNA TGTGCCAGCAGTCAAGAGGGACTAGCGGGGGACAATGAGCAGTTCTTC.